The sequence of this T cell receptor beta chain was determined in a study of CD8 T cells in Susac syndrome. Study-wide background: Roughly six sequenced Susac syndrome patients had clinically active disease, while 8 or 9 were in remission.

The authors reverse transcribed roughly 0.5 to 1 ug RNA with random hexamers. Amplification of the TCR beta CDR3 was carried out by immunoSEQ multiplex PCR, which spanned a total of 54 Vbeta and 13 Jbeta segments. In TCRdb, the immunoSEQ multiplex PCR reads were re-called with MiXCR into one record per CDR3 protein. This repertoire shows over 150,000 distinct CDR3 sequences, 90% to 95% found once; its top ten account for about 0.1%. From germline, CDR1 is LGHDT and CDR2 YNNKEL (reference sequence). CDR3 length: 13 amino acids. Trimming took off 4 bases at V and 0 bases at J, with 7 bases between the two ends. Patients with Susac syndrome met diagnostic criteria defined recently for definite or probable disease. FACS enriched CD8+ TEMRA cells, while bulk CD8+ and CD4+ were negatively isolated.

The TCR comes from a human donor with Susac syndrome. The chain uses TRBV3-1 and TRBJ2-7, with a tentative D call TRBD1 (6 bases). The specimen sequenced was CD4+ T cells from PBMCs. DNA of the CDR3: TGTGCCAGCAGCCGGGACACCTCCTACGAGCAGTACTTC. This encodes CASSRDTSYEQYF.